These 21 T cell receptor beta chains came from one sample sequenced in a study of blood T cells in healthy people across ages. A second roughly 6 to 11 cycle PCR used barcoded and J-beta primers. TCRdb itself ran the 5' RACE reads through MiXCR, one entry per CDR3 protein. The repertoire holds 780,000 or so distinct CDR3 sequences, just over 55% seen once, with about a quarter in the top ten. The specimen was blood. The receptors were gathered from a man aged 40-49 years in good health.

The chain links TRBV10-3 to TRBJ1-2, with D uncertain. This CDR3 is 12 amino acids long. CDR1 and CDR2 (germline): ENHRY, SYGVKD. Trimming stripped 3 bases from V and 8 bases from J, with 10 bases between. For the CDR3, the DNA is TGTGCCATCAGTGATGGGGTTGAGGGCTACACCTTC. It is translated as CAISDGVEGYTF.

The chain uses TRBV5-1 and TRBJ2-3, with a tentative D call TRBD2 (5 bases). The V and J ends lost 0 bases and 3 bases respectively, with 8 bases between them. Germline loops: CDR1 SGHRS, CDR2 YFSETQ. The CDR3 runs 14 residues. The CDR3 region has the DNA TGCGCCAGCAGCTTGGAATTAGCGACAGATACGCAGTATTTT. This sequence encodes CASSLELATDTQYF.

The V and J genes are TRBV12-3 or TRBV12-4 and TRBJ2-7; D remains ambiguous. Trimming removed 0 bases at V and 2 bases at J, with 11 bases between. There are 15 residues in the CDR3. In DNA form, the CDR3 reads TGTGCCAGCAGTTTAGCGGAAGGCGTAGCCTACGAGCAGTACTTC. Residues: CASSLAEGVAYEQYF.

This clonotype has just one count. In DNA form, the CDR3 reads TGCAGTGCGACAGCTCCAACCGTTAATGAGCAGTACTTC. Its translation is CSATAPTVNEQYF. The chain employs TRBV20-1 and TRBJ2-7, with D possibly matching TRBD1 (5 bases). The germline V and J ends were trimmed by 6 bases and 7 bases, with 19 bases remaining between them. Per germline, CDR1 DFQATT and CDR2 SNEGSKA (reference sequence). The CDR3 runs 13 residues.

J is TRBJ1-2 and V is TRBV5-6; 7 positions match TRBD1. CDR1 and CDR2 from the germline V gene are SGHDT and YYEEEE. The CDR3 is 15 residues long. The V segment lost 5 bases and the J segment 0 bases; nucleotides outside the gene matches: 7. The CDR3 DNA follows: TGTGCCAGCAGATATTTGGACAGGCCTAACTATGGCTACACCTTC. As protein: CASRYLDRPNYGYTF.

The V gene is TRBV11-2, the J gene TRBJ1-1; 7 bases match TRBD1. Germline CDR1 SGHAT, CDR2 FQNNGV. J was trimmed by 3 bases and V by 5 bases; bases with no gene match: 3. The CDR3 contains 13 residues. This chain's CDR3 is CASSPDRHTEAFF. The DNA for the CDR3 is TGTGCCAGCAGCCCGGACAGGCACACTGAAGCTTTCTTT. Full variable domain (rest looked up from reference TRBV11-2 and TRBJ1-1): EAGVAQSPRYKIIEKRQSVAFWCNPISGHATLYWYQQILGQGPKLLIQFQNNGVVDDSQLPKDRFSAERLKGVDSTLKIQPAKLEDSAVYLCASSPDRHTEAFFGQGTRLTVV.

The genes are TRBV12-3 or TRBV12-4 and TRBJ2-5; TRBD2 is a possible D gene (5 bases). The CDR3 sequence is 15 residues long. Trimming pared 8 bases from V and 3 bases from J, leaving 19 bases between. CDR3: CASGPRARGKETQYF. The CDR3, as DNA: TGTGCCAGCGGTCCTCGGGCTAGAGGGAAAGAGACCCAGTACTTC.

This clonotype turned up a few times. The V call is TRBV20-1, the J call TRBJ2-1; D unclear. The length of the CDR3 is 13 residues. The V gene lost 3 bases and the J gene lost 1 base, with 7 bases spanning the gap. CDR1 is DFQATT and CDR2 is SNEGSKA in the germline V gene (reference sequence). This chain's CDR3 is CSARPGSYNEQFF. The CDR3 DNA is TGCAGTGCTAGGCCCGGTTCCTACAATGAGCAGTTCTTC.

The chain joins TRBV7-2 to TRBJ1-2, with 7 bases that match TRBD1. Germline CDR1 and CDR2: SGHTA and FQGNSA. The CDR3 has 14 amino acids. V gave up 5 bases and J gave up 8 bases; unmatched junction bases: 11. This chain's CDR3 is CASSTNDRVGGYTF. The CDR3 DNA reads as TGTGCCAGCAGCACTAATGACAGGGTGGGGGGCTACACCTTC. Filled out from reference TRBV7-2 and TRBJ1-2, the complete variable domain reads GAGVSQSPSNKVTEKGKDVELRCDPISGHTALYWYRQSLGQGLEFLIYFQGNSAPDKSGLPSDRFSAERTGGSVSTLTIQRTQQEDSAVYLCASSTNDRVGGYTFGSGTRLTVV.

Comment on this clonotype: Compared with germline, one end of the junction differs, possibly owing to a read error. This chain joins TRBV27 and TRBJ2-7; D gene unclear. This CDR3 has 13 amino acids. CDR1 and CDR2 (germline): MNHEY, SMNVEV (reference sequence). The CDR3 bases are TGCGCCAGCAGTCCCCTCCCGGATTACGAGCAGTACTTC. Protein sequence: CASSPLPDYEQYF.

The chain is built from TRBV28 and TRBJ1-2; possibly TRBD1 for D (5 bases). CDR3 length equals 11 residues. Trimming removed 6 bases at V and 8 bases at J, with 10 bases between. CDR1 MDHEN and CDR2 SYDVKM come from the germline V gene. CDR3 region: CASSGARGYTF. In DNA, the CDR3 is TGTGCCAGCAGCGGGGCGAGGGGCTACACCTTC.

Only a few counts were recorded for this clonotype. V is TRBV7-2 and J is TRBJ2-7; 14 bases are shared with TRBD2. The germline V gene encodes CDR1 SGHTA and CDR2 FQGNSA. The CDR3 has 15 amino acids. Germline trimming cut 4 bases from V and 5 bases from J; bases unmatched to any gene: 4. CDR3 in DNA: TGTGCCAGCAGCTCTCGACTAGCGGGAGGGCACGAGCAGTACTTC. It encodes CASSSRLAGGHEQYF. The full variable domain, in which reference TRBV7-2 and TRBJ2-7 provide the parts outside the CDR3, is GAGVSQSPSNKVTEKGKDVELRCDPISGHTALYWYRQSLGQGLEFLIYFQGNSAPDKSGLPSDRFSAERTGGSVSTLTIQRTQQEDSAVYLCASSSRLAGGHEQYFGPGTRLTVT.

In this sample, this clonotype turned up a few times. This chain uses TRBV21-1 with TRBJ2-5. TRBV21-1 is shown as a pseudogene. The CDR3 is 16 amino acids. The CDR3 loop is CASSKSQRRLQETQYF. The CDR3 bases are TGTGCCAGCAGCAAGTCACAGAGGAGACTCCAAGAGACCCAGTACTTC.

The rearrangement joins TRBV15 to TRBJ2-3; D is undetermined. V was trimmed by 0 bases and J by 2 bases, leaving 12 bases between them. The germline V gene has CDR1 LNHNV and CDR2 YYDKDF (reference sequence). CDR3 length: 16 amino acids. The CDR3 sequence is CATSRDGKSVTDTQYF. The CDR3 DNA is TGTGCCACCAGCAGAGATGGGAAGAGCGTCACAGATACGCAGTATTTT.

The chain is built from TRBV7-8 and TRBJ1-1, with 7 bases identical to TRBD1. Germline CDR1 reads SGHVS; CDR2 reads FQNEAQ. The CDR3 extends over 12 amino acids. Losses at the gene ends were 5 bases for V and 11 bases for J; bases not matched to a gene: 8. The CDR3 reads CASSPEDRAAFF. The CDR3 bases are TGTGCCAGCAGCCCTGAAGACAGGGCTGCTTTCTTT.

This chain connects TRBV6-5 to TRBJ2-3; TRBD2 matches 7 bases. CDR1 and CDR2 from the germline V gene are MNHEY and SVGAGI. V shed 6 bases and J 5 bases; nucleotides not matched to a gene: 14. The CDR3 runs to 16 residues. The CDR3 loop is CASSRLGVGGVDTQYF. CDR3 DNA sequence: TGTGCCAGCAGCCGCCTAGGGGTTGGGGGGGTAGATACGCAGTATTTT.

This clonotype was detected ten times or more. The gene calls are TRBV27 and TRBJ2-6, with D possibly being TRBD1 or TRBD2 (5 bases each). CDR3 length equals 13 residues. CDR1 and CDR2 from the germline V gene are MNHEY and SMNVEV (reference sequence). V lost 6 bases, J lost 2 bases, and 5 bases lay in between. The CDR3: CASRGAGANVLTF. The CDR3 coding sequence is TGTGCCAGCAGGGGGGCTGGGGCCAACGTCCTGACTTTC.

The chain carries TRBV7-9 and TRBJ2-3; D may be TRBD1 (6 bases). Trimming left V 5 bases short and J 4 bases short, with 10 bases between. The germline CDR1 and CDR2 sequences are SEHNR and FQNEAQ (reference sequence). The CDR3 covers 13 residues. The CDR3 DNA reads as TGTGCCAGCAGCCCATCAGGGGCAGATACGCAGTATTTT. It yields the protein CASSPSGADTQYF.

The rearrangement joins TRBV28 to TRBJ2-4; no reliable D call. The DNA end is a closer match to TRBJ2-5, so the J assignment may be wrong. The CDR3 loop spans 12 amino acids. Germline V CDR1 and CDR2: MDHEN, SYDVKM. CDR3 DNA: TGTGCCAGCAGTTCGGAAAGGGAGACCCAGTACTTC. This gives the protein CASSSERETQYF.

This clonotype has only a few counts. The V call is TRBV7-3, the J call TRBJ2-5; 9 positions match TRBD1. V lost 6 bases, J lost 12 bases, and 17 bases stayed unmatched. CDR3 length equals 15 residues. Germline V gene sequence: CDR1 SGHTA, CDR2 FQGTGA. DNA for the CDR3: TGTGCCAGCAGTTCTACAGGGGGCGCGTCAGACCCCAAGTACTTC. Protein sequence: CASSSTGGASDPKYF.

This clonotype was seen a handful of times. This chain connects TRBV20-1 to TRBJ2-7; possible D gene TRBD2, 5 bases. Germline V gives CDR1 DFQATT, CDR2 SNEGSKA (reference sequence). V lost 6 bases, J lost 0 bases, and 15 bases lay in between. This CDR3 spans 14 amino acids. The CDR3 loop reads CSANVRGSSYEQYF. For the CDR3, the DNA is TGCAGTGCCAATGTTCGGGGAAGCTCCTACGAGCAGTACTTC.